Below are 29 T cell receptor beta chains sequenced from a single sample in a study of blood T cell repertoires in COVID-19. The repertoire was sequenced with immunoSEQ multiplex PCR; TCRdb's copy has only in-frame clones and lacks some. The repertoire holds 250,000 to 300,000 clones, with roughly 86% as singletons. Sequencing input: peripheral blood. All receptors derive from a young woman with acute or convalescent COVID-19.

V usage is TRBV30 and J usage is TRBJ1-5; D gene uncertain. Germline-derived CDR1 and CDR2 are GTSNPN and SVGIG (reference sequence). CDR3 length: 15 amino acids. The germline V and J ends were trimmed by 2 bases and 0 bases, with 11 bases remaining between them. CDR3 sequence: CAWSRSRISNQPQHF. Written as DNA, the CDR3 is TGTGCCTGGAGTAGGAGTCGGATTAGCAATCAGCCCCAGCATTTT.

V gene TRBV19 combines with J gene TRBJ1-3, with D tentatively TRBD1 (5 bases). The CDR3 sequence is 15 residues long. V was trimmed by 3 bases and J by 2 bases, leaving 11 bases between them. CDR1 is LNHDA, CDR2 SQIVND, per germline (reference sequence). CDR3 coding DNA: TGTGCCAGTAGTATCATAGGCAGGGCTGGAAACACCATATATTTT. Its protein product is CASSIIGRAGNTIYF.

J is TRBJ1-4 and V is TRBV18; D perhaps matches TRBD1 (5 bases). Per the germline V gene, CDR1 is KGHSH and CDR2 is LQKENI. The CDR3 contains 16 residues. V was pared by 3 bases and J by 7 bases, with 18 bases between. The CDR3 DNA reads TGTGCCAGCTCACCCAACCGGGGGGATTCAAGTGAAAAACTGTTTTTT. This sequence encodes CASSPNRGDSSEKLFF.

The chain couples TRBV7-8 to TRBJ1-2; D gene unclear. The V end lost 3 bases, the J end lost 4 bases, and 6 bases lay between the germline ends. The CDR3 is 12 residues long. Looked up from germline, CDR1 is SGHVS and CDR2 is FQNEAQ. CDR3 nucleotide sequence: TGTGCCAGCAGCTTTACGGGCTATGGCTACACCTTC. This codes for CASSFTGYGYTF.

Here the CDR3 DNA reads TGTGCCAGCAGCTTACTGGGGACAGGCGGGCTTAACGAGCAGTACTTC. Translation gives CASSLLGTGGLNEQYF. The chain has TRBV7-3 and TRBJ2-7, with 8 bases lining up with TRBD1. Trimming took 2 bases from V and 5 from J; bases not matched to a gene: 11. The CDR3 runs to 16 residues. Germline CDR1 and CDR2: SGHTA and FQGTGA.

This chain uses TRBV6-1 with TRBJ1-2; D possibly corresponds to TRBD1 (6 bases). Germline-derived CDR1 and CDR2 are MNHNS and SASEGT. V gave up 3 bases and J gave up 3 bases, with 14 bases separating them. This CDR3 comprises 15 residues. For the CDR3, the DNA is TGTGCCAGCAGTGAGTCCAGGGGAGCACACTATGGCTACACCTTC. Residues: CASSESRGAHYGYTF.

The chain recombines TRBV5-8 with TRBJ2-1; 10 bases map to TRBD2. V lost 0 bases, J lost 10 bases, and 7 bases stayed unmatched. Germline CDR1 reads SGHTS; CDR2 reads YDEGEE. CDR3 length: 15 residues. The CDR3 nucleotides read TGTGCCAGCAGCTTGGTCATAGCGGGAGGCGGGGAGCAGTTCTTC. Amino acid sequence: CASSLVIAGGGEQFF.

The sample holds a few counts of this clone. The CDR3 spells CASSQAGGSTDTQYF. The CDR3 DNA is TGTGCCAGCAGCCAAGCGGGAGGGAGCACAGATACGCAGTATTTT. The V gene is TRBV7-3, the J gene TRBJ2-3; TRBD2 matches 10 bases. This CDR3 contains 15 residues. The junction had 2 bases not matched to a gene; V was cut back by 5 bases and J by 0 bases. Germline values: CDR1 SGHTA, CDR2 FQGTGA.

The rearrangement uses TRBV18 and TRBJ2-2; 7 positions match TRBD2. Germline-derived CDR1 and CDR2 are KGHSH and LQKENI. This CDR3 contains 16 residues. V dropped 3 bases and J dropped 1; count of bases not matched to a gene: 5. CDR3 loop: CASSPVSSGNTGELFF. CDR3 DNA sequence: TGTGCCAGCTCACCGGTGTCTAGCGGGAACACCGGGGAGCTGTTTTTT. The complete variable domain, with remaining parts taken from reference TRBV18 and TRBJ2-2, reads NAGVMQNPRHLVRRRGQEARLRCSPMKGHSHVYWYRQLPEEGLKFMVYLQKENIIDESGMPKERFSAEFPKEGPSILRIQQVVRGDSAAYFCASSPVSSGNTGELFFGEGSRLTVL.

The V and J genes are TRBV12-5 and TRBJ1-2; 7 bases line up with TRBD1. The CDR3 totals 14 residues. V lost 7 bases to trimming and J lost 4 bases; unmatched junction nucleotides: 9. Germline CDR1 LGHNT, CDR2 FRNRAP. For the CDR3, the DNA is TGTGCTAGTGACCCTCCGGGACAGAGCTATGGCTACACCTTC. This gives the protein CASDPPGQSYGYTF.

This chain links TRBV12-3 or TRBV12-4 with TRBJ1-6, with TRBD1 as a possible D gene (5 bases). This CDR3 is 13 amino acids long. Trimming stripped 6 bases from V and 8 bases from J, with 11 bases between. The CDR3 is CASRIWGDSPLHF. CDR3 in DNA: TGTGCCAGCAGGATTTGGGGGGATTCACCCCTCCACTTT.

J is TRBJ2-1 and V is TRBV5-1; perhaps TRBD2 as D (6 bases). Germline V gene sequence: CDR1 SGHRS, CDR2 YFSETQ. There are 14 residues in the CDR3. V shed 10 bases and J shed 5 bases, with 19 bases lying between them. CDR3 nucleotides: TGCGCCTGCTCAAAGGTGGGAGGAGACAATGAGCAGTTCTTC. Residues: CACSKVGGDNEQFF. The full variable domain, its missing parts supplied by reference TRBV5-1 and TRBJ2-1, is KAGVTQTPRYLIKTRGQQVTLSCSPISGHRSVSWYQQTPGQGLQFLFEYFSETQRNKGNFPGRFSGRQFSNSRSEMNVSTLELGDSALYLCACSKVGGDNEQFFGPGTRLTVL.

This clone showed up just a few times. The rearrangement joins TRBV19 to TRBJ1-5, with a tentative D call TRBD1 (5 bases). The V end lost 6 bases, the J end lost 2 bases, and 17 bases lay between the germline ends. This CDR3 is built from 16 residues. Germline V gene lookup returns CDR1 LNHDA and CDR2 SQIVND (reference sequence). CDR3 loop: CASSPWGGKGNQPQHF. The CDR3 DNA reads TGTGCCAGTAGCCCCTGGGGGGGAAAGGGCAATCAGCCCCAGCATTTT. Supplemented by reference TRBV19 and TRBJ1-5, the full variable domain reads DGGITQSPKYLFRKEGQNVTLSCEQNLNHDAMYWYRQDPGQGLRLIYYSQIVNDFQKGDIAEGYSVSREKKESFPLTVTSAQKNPTAFYLCASSPWGGKGNQPQHFGDGTRLSIL.

The chain joins TRBV12-3 or TRBV12-4 to TRBJ1-2; D unclear. This CDR3 spans 13 amino acids. The V gene lost 6 bases and the J gene lost 7 bases, with 15 bases spanning the gap. This chain's CDR3 is CASSYSSLLGYTF. CDR3 DNA: TGTGCCAGCAGCTATTCGAGCCTGCTTGGCTACACCTTC.

The sample holds a few counts of this clone. This chain joins TRBV4-2 and TRBJ2-5, with D unresolved. The V gene's germline CDR1 is LGHNA and CDR2 YNFKEQ. The CDR3 is made up of 13 amino acids. V was trimmed by 1 base and J by 4 bases, leaving 7 bases between them. The CDR3 region is CASSQVPGETQYF. The DNA for the CDR3 is TGTGCCAGCAGCCAAGTTCCAGGAGAGACCCAGTACTTC.

The chain couples TRBV19 to TRBJ2-5, with D tentatively TRBD1 (6 bases). The CDR3 is 15 residues long. CDR1 and CDR2 (germline): LNHDA, SQIVND (reference sequence). V gave up 5 bases and J gave up 4 bases, with 17 bases separating them. The CDR3 nucleotides read TGTGCCAGTAGTCACCTTCTGGGGGCTAGAGAGACCCAGTACTTC. Its translation: CASSHLLGARETQYF.

The chain has TRBV9 and TRBJ2-7; D is possibly TRBD1 (6 bases). CDR3 length: 15 residues. The V and J ends lost 0 bases and 2 bases respectively, with 12 bases between them. The germline CDR1 and CDR2 sequences are SGDLS and YYNGEE. In DNA form, the CDR3 reads TGTGCCAGCAGCGTAGCTTGGGACACTACCTACGAGCAGTACTTC. This gives the protein CASSVAWDTTYEQYF.

The chain has TRBV13 and TRBJ2-3; D possibly corresponds to TRBD2 (6 bases). Trimming shortened V by 5 bases and J by 1 base, and 16 bases separated the two germline ends. Looked up from germline, CDR1 is PRHDT and CDR2 is FYEKMQ (reference sequence). This CDR3 contains 16 residues. CDR3 amino acids: CASSNRLGGGTDTQYF. For the CDR3, the DNA is TGTGCCAGCAGCAACCGACTGGGGGGTGGCACAGATACGCAGTATTTT. Based on the CDR3 plus reference TRBV13 and TRBJ2-3, the full variable domain is AAGVIQSPRHLIKEKRETATLKCYPIPRHDTVYWYQQGPGQDPQFLISFYEKMQSDKGSIPDRFSAQQFSDYHSELNMSSLELGDSALYFCASSNRLGGGTDTQYFGPGTRLTVL.

This chain joins TRBV9 and TRBJ2-2; 13 bases fit TRBD2. In germline, CDR1 is SGDLS, CDR2 YYNGEE. With V trimmed by 4 bases and J by 6 bases, 6 bases remained unmatched. The CDR3 covers 16 residues. The CDR3 region has the DNA TGTGCCAGCAGCTTCACTGGACTAGCGGGAGCCGGGGAGCTGTTTTTT. Translating gives CASSFTGLAGAGELFF.

V usage is TRBV7-2 and J usage is TRBJ2-1, with 7 bases aligning to TRBD2. The CDR3 extends over 13 amino acids. Germline CDR1 and CDR2: SGHTA and FQGNSA. The V segment lost 3 bases and the J segment 10 bases; nucleotides outside the gene matches: 6. As DNA, the CDR3 is TGTGCCAGCAGCTTCGGGACTATCAGAGAGCAGTTCTTC. Protein sequence: CASSFGTIREQFF.

The V gene is TRBV9, the J gene TRBJ2-1; 8 nucleotides match TRBD2. This CDR3 region has 15 residues. Germline V gene data show CDR1 as SGDLS and CDR2 as YYNGEE. The J segment lost 3 bases and the V segment lost 3 bases, leaving 5 bases of the junction unmatched. CDR3 residues: CASSEPGLDYNEQFF. Here the CDR3 DNA reads TGTGCCAGCAGCGAGCCGGGACTAGACTACAATGAGCAGTTCTTC.

The table lists this clone with a count of one. The chain links TRBV25-1 to TRBJ2-2; 10 nucleotides line up with TRBD2. The CDR3 consists of 16 residues. Germline V lookup: CDR1 MGHDK, CDR2 SYGVNS. J was trimmed by 6 bases and V by 7 bases; bases with no gene match: 11. Written as DNA, the CDR3 is TGTGCCAGCACATTTTGTCTAGCGGGAGAATCCGGGGAGCTGTTTTTT. The encoded protein is CASTFCLAGESGELFF.

The chain couples TRBV14 to TRBJ2-2; the D gene is possibly TRBD2 (5 bases). The CDR3 runs 16 residues. V was clipped by 2 bases and J by 1 base, with 11 bases between them. CDR1 is SGHDN and CDR2 is FVKESK in the germline V gene. The CDR3 spells CASSQRAAMNTGELFF. The CDR3 nucleotides read TGTGCCAGCAGCCAAAGAGCGGCTATGAACACCGGGGAGCTGTTTTTT.

The chain carries TRBV21-1 and TRBJ2-7; no check of the table's D call, TRBD2, against the DNA was made. TRBV21-1 is shown as a pseudogene. The CDR3 sequence is 14 residues long. The CDR3 nucleotides read TGTGCCAGCAGCAAAGTCGGGAATGCCAACGAGCAGTACTTC. This sequence encodes CASSKVGNANEQYF.

This chain uses TRBV19 with TRBJ2-7, with 9 bases aligning to TRBD1. After removal of 6 bases from V and 3 bases from J, the junction contained 9 bases not matched to a gene. Germline CDR1 LNHDA, CDR2 SQIVND (reference sequence). This CDR3 is 15 amino acids long. CDR3 sequence: CASSTGTGKRYEQYF. The CDR3 DNA sequence: TGTGCCAGTAGCACCGGGACAGGGAAACGCTACGAGCAGTACTTC.

The genes are TRBV19 and TRBJ1-5; D unresolved. Trimming shortened V by 3 bases and J by 2 bases, and 11 bases separated the two germline ends. The length of the CDR3 is 15 residues. Germline V CDR1 and CDR2: LNHDA, SQIVND (reference sequence). In nucleotides, the CDR3 is TGTGCCAGTAGTATCACGGGAGTCGGCAATCAGCCCCAGCATTTT. The encoded protein is CASSITGVGNQPQHF.

The CDR3 nucleotides are TGTGCCATCACCCCCGACAGGGACTCCTACGAGCAGTACTTC. It is translated as CAITPDRDSYEQYF. The J gene is TRBJ2-7, the V gene TRBV10-3, with 7 positions matching TRBD1. Germline assignment: CDR1 ENHRY and CDR2 SYGVKD. This CDR3 comprises 14 residues. Unmatched junction bases numbered 6, after V lost 7 bases and J lost 0 bases.

The chain combines TRBV14 with TRBJ1-6; D gene ambiguous. Deletions cut 1 base from V and 7 bases from J, with 8 bases between. CDR3 length: 14 residues. Germline assignment: CDR1 SGHDN and CDR2 FVKESK. For the CDR3, the DNA is TGTGCCAGCAGCCAAGTCCACGGGAATTCACCCCTCCACTTT. Protein: CASSQVHGNSPLHF. The full variable domain, its missing parts supplied by reference TRBV14 and TRBJ1-6, is EAGVTQFPSHSVIEKGQTVTLRCDPISGHDNLYWYRRVMGKEIKFLLHFVKESKQDESGMPNNRFLAERTGGTYSTLKVQPAELEDSGVYFCASSQVHGNSPLHFGNGTRLTVT.

The chain couples TRBV7-2 to TRBJ1-3; D possibly corresponds to TRBD1 (6 bases). The CDR3 is 16 residues long. The germline CDR1 and CDR2 sequences are SGHTA and FQGNSA. Deletions cut 6 bases from V and 5 bases from J, with 20 bases between. Written as DNA, the CDR3 is TGTGCCAGCAGTACATTCCTTGGTGGGGGCAGAAACACCATATATTTT. Its translation: CASSTFLGGGRNTIYF.